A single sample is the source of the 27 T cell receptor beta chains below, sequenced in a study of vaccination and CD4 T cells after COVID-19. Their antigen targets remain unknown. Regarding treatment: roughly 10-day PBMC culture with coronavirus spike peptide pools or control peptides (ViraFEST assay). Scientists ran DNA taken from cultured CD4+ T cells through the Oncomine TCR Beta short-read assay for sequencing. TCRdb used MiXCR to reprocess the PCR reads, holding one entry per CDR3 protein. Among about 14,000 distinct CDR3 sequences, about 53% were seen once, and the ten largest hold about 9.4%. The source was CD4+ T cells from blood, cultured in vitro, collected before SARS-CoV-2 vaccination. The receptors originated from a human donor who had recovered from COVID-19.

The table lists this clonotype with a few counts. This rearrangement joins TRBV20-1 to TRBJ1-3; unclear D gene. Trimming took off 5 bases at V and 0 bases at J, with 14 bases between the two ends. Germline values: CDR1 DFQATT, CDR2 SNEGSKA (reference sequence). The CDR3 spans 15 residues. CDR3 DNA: TGCAGTGCTCCGTCGTACAGCTACTCTGGAAACACCATATATTTT. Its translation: CSAPSYSYSGNTIYF.

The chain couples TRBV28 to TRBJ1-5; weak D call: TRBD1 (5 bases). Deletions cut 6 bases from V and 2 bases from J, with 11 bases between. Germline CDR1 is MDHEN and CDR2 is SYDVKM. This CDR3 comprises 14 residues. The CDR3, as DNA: TGTGCCAGCAGGCGGATGGGGGGCAATCAGCCCCAGCATTTT. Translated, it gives CASRRMGGNQPQHF.

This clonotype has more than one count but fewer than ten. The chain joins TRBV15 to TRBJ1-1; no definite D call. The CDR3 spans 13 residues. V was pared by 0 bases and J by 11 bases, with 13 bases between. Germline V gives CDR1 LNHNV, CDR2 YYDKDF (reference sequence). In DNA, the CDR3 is TGTGCCACCAGCAGAGACCACAGTCTACTCGCTTTCTTT. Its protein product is CATSRDHSLLAFF.

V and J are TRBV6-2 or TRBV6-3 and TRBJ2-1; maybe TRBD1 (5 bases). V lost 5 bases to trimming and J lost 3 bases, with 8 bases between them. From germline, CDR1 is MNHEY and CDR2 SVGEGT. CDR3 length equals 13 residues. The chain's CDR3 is CASSGHGYNEQFF. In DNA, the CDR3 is TGTGCCAGCAGTGGACACGGCTACAATGAGCAGTTCTTC.

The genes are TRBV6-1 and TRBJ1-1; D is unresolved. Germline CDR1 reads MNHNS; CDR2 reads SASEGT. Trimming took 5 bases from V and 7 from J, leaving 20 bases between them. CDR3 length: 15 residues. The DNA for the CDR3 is TGTGCCAGCAGTCCCCGACATGGAACGGTAGGTGAAGCTTTCTTT. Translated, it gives CASSPRHGTVGEAFF.

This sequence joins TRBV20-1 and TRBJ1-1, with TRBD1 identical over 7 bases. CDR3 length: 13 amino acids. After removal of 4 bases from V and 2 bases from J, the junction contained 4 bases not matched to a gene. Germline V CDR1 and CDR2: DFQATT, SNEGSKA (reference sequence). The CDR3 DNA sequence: TGCAGTGCTATAGGGACAGCTAACACTGAAGCTTTCTTT. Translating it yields CSAIGTANTEAFF.

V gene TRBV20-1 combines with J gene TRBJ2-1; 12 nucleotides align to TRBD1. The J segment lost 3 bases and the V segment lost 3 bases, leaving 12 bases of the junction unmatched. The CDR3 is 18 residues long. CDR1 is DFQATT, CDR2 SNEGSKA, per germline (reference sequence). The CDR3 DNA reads TGCAGTGCTAGGGGGGGGACAGGGGGCCAGCAATTCTACAATGAGCAGTTCTTC. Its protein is CSARGGTGGQQFYNEQFF.

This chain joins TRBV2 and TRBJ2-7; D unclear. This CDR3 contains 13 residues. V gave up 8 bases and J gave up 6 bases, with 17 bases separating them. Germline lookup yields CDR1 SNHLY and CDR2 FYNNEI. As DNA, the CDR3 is TGTGCCAGCCGGCGTAGCCCTGGGTTCGAGCAGTACTTC. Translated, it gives CASRRSPGFEQYF.

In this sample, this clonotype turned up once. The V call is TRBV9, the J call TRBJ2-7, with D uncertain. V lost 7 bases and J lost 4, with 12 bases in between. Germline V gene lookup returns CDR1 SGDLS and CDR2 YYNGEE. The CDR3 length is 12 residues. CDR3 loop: CASRSPFYEQYF. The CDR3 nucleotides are TGTGCCAGCCGCAGCCCCTTTTACGAGCAGTACTTC. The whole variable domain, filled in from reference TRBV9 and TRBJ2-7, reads DSGVTQTPKHLITATGQRVTLRCSPRSGDLSVYWYQQSLDQGLQFLIQYYNGEERAKGNILERFSAQQFPDLHSELNLSSLELGDSALYFCASRSPFYEQYFGPGTRLTVT.

As DNA, the CDR3 is TGTGCCACCAGCAGAGATTTAAGGGGTGGACAGCCCCAGCATTTT. Protein sequence: CATSRDLRGGQPQHF. The chain has TRBV15 and TRBJ1-5, with a tentative D call TRBD1 (5 bases). CDR1 is LNHNV, CDR2 YYDKDF, per germline (reference sequence). V lost 0 bases to trimming and J lost 7 bases, with 13 bases between them. This CDR3 is 15 amino acids long.

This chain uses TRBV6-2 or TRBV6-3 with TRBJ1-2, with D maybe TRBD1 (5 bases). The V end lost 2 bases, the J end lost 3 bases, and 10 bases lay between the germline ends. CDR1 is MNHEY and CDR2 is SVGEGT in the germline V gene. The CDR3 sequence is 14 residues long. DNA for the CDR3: TGTGCCAGCAGTTACACGAGGGGTGACTATGGCTACACCTTC. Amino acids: CASSYTRGDYGYTF.

CDR3 sequence reads: CSASRQLLAGGEVWLNEQFF. CDR3 in DNA: TGCAGTGCTTCCCGCCAGCTACTAGCGGGAGGGGAGGTGTGGTTGAATGAGCAGTTCTTC. This chain connects TRBV20-1 to TRBJ2-1, with 13 bases matching TRBD2. Germline V gene lookup returns CDR1 DFQATT and CDR2 SNEGSKA (reference sequence). V lost 5 bases, J lost 7 bases, and 23 bases stayed unmatched. The CDR3 length is 20 residues.

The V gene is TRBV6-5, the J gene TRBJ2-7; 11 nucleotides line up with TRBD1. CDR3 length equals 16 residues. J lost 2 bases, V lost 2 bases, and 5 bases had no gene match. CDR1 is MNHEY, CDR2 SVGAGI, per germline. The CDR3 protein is CASSYRGQGAAYEQYF. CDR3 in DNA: TGTGCCAGCAGTTACCGCGGACAGGGGGCCGCCTACGAGCAGTACTTC.

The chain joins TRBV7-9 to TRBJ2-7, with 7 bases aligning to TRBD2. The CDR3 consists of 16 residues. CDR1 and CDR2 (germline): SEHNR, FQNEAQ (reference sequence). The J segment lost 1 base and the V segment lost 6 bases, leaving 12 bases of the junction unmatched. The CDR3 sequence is CASSPSGASGSYEQYF. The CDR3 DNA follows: TGTGCCAGCAGTCCTAGTGGGGCTAGCGGTTCCTACGAGCAGTACTTC.

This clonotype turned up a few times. DNA for the CDR3: TGTGCCAGCAGCTTAGGGCGGGGGCAAGAGACCCAGTACTTC. Translated, it gives CASSLGRGQETQYF. This chain links TRBV11-3 with TRBJ2-5, with 7 nucleotides matching TRBD2. Trimming at V came to 1 base and at J to 2 bases, leaving 1 base not matched to a gene. This CDR3 has 14 amino acids. CDR1 and CDR2 from the germline V gene are SGHNT and YENEEA.

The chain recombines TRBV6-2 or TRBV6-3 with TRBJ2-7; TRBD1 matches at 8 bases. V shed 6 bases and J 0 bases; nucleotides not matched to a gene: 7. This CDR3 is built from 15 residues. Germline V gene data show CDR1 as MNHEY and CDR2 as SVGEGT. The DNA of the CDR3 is TGTGCCAGCAGCAGGCCGGGACAGGTCTCCTACGAGCAGTACTTC. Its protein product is CASSRPGQVSYEQYF.

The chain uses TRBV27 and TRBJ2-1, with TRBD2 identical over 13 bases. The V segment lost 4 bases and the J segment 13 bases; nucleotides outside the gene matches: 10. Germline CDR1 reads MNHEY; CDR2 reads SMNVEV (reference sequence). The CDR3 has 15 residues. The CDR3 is CASSSVTSGRALQFF. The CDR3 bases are TGTGCCAGCAGTTCCGTTACTAGCGGGAGGGCCTTACAGTTCTTC.

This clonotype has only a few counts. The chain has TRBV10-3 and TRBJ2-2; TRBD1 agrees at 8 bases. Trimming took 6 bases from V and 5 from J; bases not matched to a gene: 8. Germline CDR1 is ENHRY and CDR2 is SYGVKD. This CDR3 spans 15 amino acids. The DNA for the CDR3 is TGTGCCATCAGGATGGACAGGGATAATACCGGGGAGCTGTTTTTT. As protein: CAIRMDRDNTGELFF.

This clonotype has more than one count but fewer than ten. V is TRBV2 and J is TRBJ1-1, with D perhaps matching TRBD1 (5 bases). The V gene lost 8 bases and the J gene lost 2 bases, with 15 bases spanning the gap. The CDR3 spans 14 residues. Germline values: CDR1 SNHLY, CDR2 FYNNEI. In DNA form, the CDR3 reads TGTGCCAGCGCCAGGGAGCAGGGAAACACTGAAGCTTTCTTT. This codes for CASAREQGNTEAFF.

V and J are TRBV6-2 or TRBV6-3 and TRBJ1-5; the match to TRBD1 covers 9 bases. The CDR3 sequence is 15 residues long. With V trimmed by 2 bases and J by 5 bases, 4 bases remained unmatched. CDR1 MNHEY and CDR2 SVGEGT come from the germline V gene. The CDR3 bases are TGTGCCAGCAGTTACCGGGGACAGGGACATCAGCCCCAGCATTTT. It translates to CASSYRGQGHQPQHF.

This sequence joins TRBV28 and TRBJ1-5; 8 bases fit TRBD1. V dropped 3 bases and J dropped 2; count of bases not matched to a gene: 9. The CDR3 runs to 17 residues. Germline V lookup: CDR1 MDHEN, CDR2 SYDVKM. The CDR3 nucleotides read TGTGCCAGCAGTTTGTGTTCAGGACAGGGATGCAATCAGCCCCAGCATTTT. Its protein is CASSLCSGQGCNQPQHF. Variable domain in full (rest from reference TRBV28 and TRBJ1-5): DVKVTQSSRYLVKRTGEKVFLECVQDMDHENMFWYRQDPGLGLRLIYFSYDVKMKEKGDIPEGYSVSREKKERFSLILESASTNQTSMYLCASSLCSGQGCNQPQHFGDGTRLSIL.

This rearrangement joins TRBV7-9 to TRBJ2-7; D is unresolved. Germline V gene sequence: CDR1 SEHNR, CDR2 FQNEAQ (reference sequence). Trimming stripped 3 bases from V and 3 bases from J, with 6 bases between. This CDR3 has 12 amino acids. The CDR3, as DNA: TGTGCCAGCAGCTTTAGCCTCTACGAGCAGTACTTC. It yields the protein CASSFSLYEQYF.

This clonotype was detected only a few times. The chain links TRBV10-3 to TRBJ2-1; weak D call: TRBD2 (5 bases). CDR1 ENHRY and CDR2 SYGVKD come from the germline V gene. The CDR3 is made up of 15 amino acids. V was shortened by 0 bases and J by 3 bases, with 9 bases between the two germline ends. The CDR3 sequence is CAISESVGNYNEQFF. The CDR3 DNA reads TGTGCCATCAGTGAGTCGGTCGGGAACTACAATGAGCAGTTCTTC.

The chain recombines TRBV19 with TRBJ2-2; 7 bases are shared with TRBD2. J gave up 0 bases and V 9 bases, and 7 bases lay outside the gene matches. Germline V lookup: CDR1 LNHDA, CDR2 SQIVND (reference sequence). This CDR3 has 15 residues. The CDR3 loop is CASRLASANTGELFF. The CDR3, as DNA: TGTGCCAGCCGACTAGCCTCAGCGAACACCGGGGAGCTGTTTTTT.

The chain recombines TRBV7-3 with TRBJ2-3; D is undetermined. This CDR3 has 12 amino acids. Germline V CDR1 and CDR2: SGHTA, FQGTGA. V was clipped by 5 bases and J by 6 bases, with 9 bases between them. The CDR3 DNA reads TGTGCCAGCAGCCAAGGGCTGGATACGCAGTATTTT. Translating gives CASSQGLDTQYF.

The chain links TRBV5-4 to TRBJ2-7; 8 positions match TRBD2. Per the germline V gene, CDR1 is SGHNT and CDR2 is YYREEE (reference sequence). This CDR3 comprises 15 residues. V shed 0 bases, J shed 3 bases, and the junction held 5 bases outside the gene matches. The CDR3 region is CASSLDSGSGYEQYF. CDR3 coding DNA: TGTGCCAGCAGCTTGGACAGCGGGAGTGGCTACGAGCAGTACTTC.

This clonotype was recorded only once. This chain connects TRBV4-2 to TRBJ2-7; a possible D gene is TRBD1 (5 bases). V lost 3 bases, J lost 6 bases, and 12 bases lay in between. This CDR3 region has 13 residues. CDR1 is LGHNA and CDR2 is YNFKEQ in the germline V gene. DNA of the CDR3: TGTGCCAGCAGCCACCCCAGGGCCGCCGAGCAGTACTTC. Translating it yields CASSHPRAAEQYF.